These 18 T cell receptor beta chains came from one sample sequenced in a study of blood T cell repertoires in COVID-19. Using immunoSEQ multiplex PCR, the repertoire was profiled, and TCRdb retains in-frame clones only, with some absent. The data contain approximately 70,000 clones, around 90% of them singletons. The sequenced material came from peripheral blood. These receptors all come from a woman older than 75 with active COVID-19.

In this sample, this clone turned up once. Germline and junction disagree at one end, which may indicate a read error. V and J are TRBV19 and TRBJ2-6; D uncertain. The V gene's germline CDR1 is LNHDA and CDR2 SQIVND (reference sequence). The CDR3 consists of 18 residues. The CDR3 bases are TGTGCCAGTAGTAGTGGTTGGCAGTTTGGCTCTGAGGCCAACGTCCTGACTTTC. Its protein product is CASSSGWQFGSEANVLTF.

A single count supports this clone. The chain uses TRBV28 and TRBJ1-2, with 11 bases fitting TRBD1. Germline lookup yields CDR1 MDHEN and CDR2 SYDVKM. J gave up 7 bases and V 4 bases, and 8 bases lay outside the gene matches. This CDR3 is 15 amino acids long. The CDR3 here is CASSSPGTGGSGYTF. The CDR3 DNA is TGTGCCAGCAGTTCACCCGGGACAGGGGGAAGTGGCTACACCTTC.

The chain couples TRBV27 to TRBJ2-1; 13 bases map to TRBD2. Germline-derived CDR1 and CDR2 are MNHEY and SMNVEV (reference sequence). There are 18 residues in the CDR3. The ends lost 5 bases at V and 3 bases at J; junction bases unmatched: 10. The CDR3 region is CASSETSGRGFYYNEQFF. The CDR3 nucleotides are TGTGCCAGCAGTGAAACTAGCGGGAGGGGATTTTACTACAATGAGCAGTTCTTC.

The chain has TRBV7-2 and TRBJ1-1; TRBD1 might be the D (6 bases). Trimming stripped 2 bases from V and 1 base from J, with 8 bases between. This CDR3 is 14 amino acids long. CDR1 is SGHTA, CDR2 FQGNSA, per germline. The CDR3 reads CASSLQGKNTEAFF. CDR3 DNA: TGTGCCAGCAGCTTACAGGGGAAGAACACTGAAGCTTTCTTT.

Points on this clone: This specimen includes other DNA sequences encoding the same CDR3. V gene TRBV5-1 combines with J gene TRBJ2-7, with 8 bases lining up with TRBD2. The CDR3 consists of 13 residues. V dropped 5 bases and J dropped 3; count of bases not matched to a gene: 4. Per germline, CDR1 SGHRS and CDR2 YFSETQ. CDR3 coding DNA: TGCGCCAGCAGTCGGGAGGGAAGCTACGAGCAGTACTTC. It specifies CASSREGSYEQYF.

This clone was observed a single time. V gene TRBV7-8 combines with J gene TRBJ2-1; TRBD1 is a possible D gene (6 bases). The ends were cut back, 6 bases at V and 5 bases at J, with 23 bases in the middle. The CDR3 runs to 17 residues. Germline V CDR1 and CDR2: SGHVS, FQNEAQ. The CDR3 DNA sequence: TGTGCCAGCAGTTTTATGGTTAGGACAGTGGACCACAATGAGCAGTTCTTC. Its protein is CASSFMVRTVDHNEQFF.

The V gene is TRBV20-1, the J gene TRBJ2-1, with a possible D match to TRBD2 (5 bases). Germline-derived CDR1 and CDR2 are DFQATT and SNEGSKA (reference sequence). The CDR3 is 12 amino acids. Trimming took 3 bases from V and 13 from J, leaving 16 bases between them. Here the CDR3 reads CSASFWSREQFF. CDR3 coding DNA: TGCAGTGCTAGTTTTTGGAGTCGGGAACAGTTCTTC.

The rearrangement uses TRBV5-6 and TRBJ2-5; D may be TRBD2 (7 bases). This CDR3 spans 15 amino acids. The germline V and J ends were trimmed by 6 bases and 4 bases, with 19 bases remaining between them. The germline V gene has CDR1 SGHDT and CDR2 YYEEEE. CDR3 DNA: TGTGCCAGCACCTGGCGGCGGGGGCGAGGAGAGACCCAGTACTTC. It specifies CASTWRRGRGETQYF. The full variable domain, completed using reference TRBV5-6 and TRBJ2-5, is DAGVTQSPTHLIKTRGQQVTLRCSPKSGHDTVSWYQQALGQGPQFIFQYYEEEERQRGNFPDRFSGHQFPNYSSELNVNALLLGDSALYLCASTWRRGRGETQYFGPGTRLLVL.

J is TRBJ2-5 and V is TRBV27, with D tentatively TRBD2 (6 bases). Trimming removed 6 bases at V and 1 base at J, with 15 bases between. This CDR3 contains 15 residues. Germline assignment: CDR1 MNHEY and CDR2 SMNVEV (reference sequence). DNA of the CDR3: TGTGCCAGCAGACGACGGGGGTACCCCCAAGAGACCCAGTACTTC. Translation: CASRRRGYPQETQYF.

This chain links TRBV29-1 with TRBJ1-2; 9 bases line up with TRBD1. The junction had 4 bases not matched to a gene; V was cut back by 3 bases and J by 8 bases. Germline lookup yields CDR1 SQVTM and CDR2 ANQGSEA. The CDR3 is made up of 12 amino acids. CDR3 DNA sequence: TGCAGCGTTGAGACAGGGGGAACAGGCTACACCTTC. Protein: CSVETGGTGYTF.

The chain carries TRBV7-9 and TRBJ2-1; D gene ambiguous. The CDR3 consists of 15 residues. The germline V gene has CDR1 SEHNR and CDR2 FQNEAQ (reference sequence). Trimming took 2 bases from V and 7 from J, leaving 15 bases between them. CDR3 in amino acids: CASSLRPAVENEQFF. In DNA, the CDR3 is TGTGCCAGCAGCTTACGCCCCGCGGTCGAAAATGAGCAGTTCTTC.

Concerning this clone itself: The junction differs from germline at one of its ends, possibly a read error. The same CDR3 also results from other DNA sequences found in this sample. V is TRBV6-2 or TRBV6-3 and J is TRBJ2-7; D is uncertain. CDR3 length: 14 residues. CDR1 is MNHEY, CDR2 SVGEGT, per germline. CDR3 DNA: TGTGCCAGCAGCTACTCTCCAGATACCTACGAGCAGTACTTC. Protein product: CASSYSPDTYEQYF.

V is TRBV25-1 and J is TRBJ2-1, with TRBD2 identical over 7 bases. V was pared by 4 bases and J by 9 bases, with 3 bases of the junction left unmatched. The germline V gene encodes CDR1 MGHDK and CDR2 SYGVNS. This CDR3 region has 12 residues. The DNA of the CDR3 is TGTGCCAGCAGTGTGGGGAGGGGTGAGCAGTTCTTC. This gives the protein CASSVGRGEQFF.

This chain uses TRBV6-6 with TRBJ2-7; the D gene is possibly TRBD1 (6 bases). V was trimmed by 5 bases and J by 2 bases, leaving 22 bases between them. CDR1 MNHNY and CDR2 SVGAGI come from the germline V gene (reference sequence). CDR3 length equals 17 residues. In DNA, the CDR3 is TGTGCCAGCAGTGGATCCCAGGGGCCGAATAAAACCTACGAGCAGTACTTC. Amino acids: CASSGSQGPNKTYEQYF.

The genes are TRBV24-1 and TRBJ2-3; 8 bases map to TRBD1. This CDR3 is built from 16 residues. Per the germline V gene, CDR1 is KGHDR and CDR2 is SFDVKD. Trimming took 4 bases from V and 0 from J; bases not matched to a gene: 5. The CDR3 loop is CATSEYTGGSTDTQYF. The CDR3 nucleotides are TGTGCCACCAGTGAATATACAGGGGGAAGCACAGATACGCAGTATTTT.

The chain joins TRBV18 to TRBJ2-7, with 11 bases matching TRBD2. CDR3 size: 15 residues. Germline-derived CDR1 and CDR2 are KGHSH and LQKENI. J lost 4 bases, V lost 1 base, and 3 bases had no gene match. CDR3 region: CASSPLAGGRYEQYF. Written as DNA, the CDR3 is TGTGCCAGCTCACCACTAGCGGGAGGGAGATACGAGCAGTACTTC. Full variable domain (outside the CDR3, taken from reference TRBV18 and TRBJ2-7): NAGVMQNPRHLVRRRGQEARLRCSPMKGHSHVYWYRQLPEEGLKFMVYLQKENIIDESGMPKERFSAEFPKEGPSILRIQQVVRGDSAAYFCASSPLAGGRYEQYFGPGTRLTVT.

This clone appeared a single time. The J gene is TRBJ2-7, the V gene TRBV7-9, with 8 nucleotides matching TRBD2. The germline gives CDR1 SEHNR, CDR2 FQNEAQ (reference sequence). CDR3 length: 14 amino acids. J was trimmed by 4 bases and V by 3 bases; bases with no gene match: 5. In nucleotides, the CDR3 is TGTGCCAGCAGCTTTAGCGGGAATCAGTACGAGCAGTACTTC. Its protein product is CASSFSGNQYEQYF.

The rearrangement joins TRBV19 to TRBJ2-4; 7 nucleotides line up with TRBD1. The CDR3 is 14 amino acids. V lost 6 bases and J lost 6; bases outside the gene matches: 8. Germline CDR1 and CDR2: LNHDA and SQIVND (reference sequence). The chain's CDR3 is CASSTRQGRNIQYF. CDR3 nucleotides: TGTGCCAGTAGCACTCGACAGGGAAGAAACATTCAGTACTTC.